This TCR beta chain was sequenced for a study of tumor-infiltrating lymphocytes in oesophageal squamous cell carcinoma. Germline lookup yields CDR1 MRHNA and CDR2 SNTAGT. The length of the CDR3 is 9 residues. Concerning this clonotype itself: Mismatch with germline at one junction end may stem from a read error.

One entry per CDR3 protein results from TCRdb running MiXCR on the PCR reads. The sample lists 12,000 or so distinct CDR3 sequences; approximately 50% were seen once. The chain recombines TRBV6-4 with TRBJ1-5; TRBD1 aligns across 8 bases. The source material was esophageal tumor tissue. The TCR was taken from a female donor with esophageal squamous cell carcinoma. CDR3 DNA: TGTGCCATTCCGCCGGGACAGGCTTTT. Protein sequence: CAIPPGQAF.